Below are 32 T cell receptor beta chains sequenced from a single sample in a study of shared clonotypes between healthy human individuals. Produced via immunoSEQ multiplex PCR; TCRdb's table is partial and in-frame only. The table includes some 2,100,000 clones, about 94% detected once. The sample comprised naive CD4+ T cells sorted from blood. As for subset: CD45RA+ positively selected. Receptor source: a young man in good health.

The chain employs TRBV19 and TRBJ1-3; TRBD1 is a possible D gene (5 bases). Deletions cut 7 bases from V and 1 base from J, with 17 bases between. The germline V gene encodes CDR1 LNHDA and CDR2 SQIVND (reference sequence). This CDR3 contains 16 residues. The CDR3 region is CASMNSRVLSGNTIYF. The CDR3 bases are TGTGCCAGTATGAATTCCAGGGTATTGTCTGGAAACACCATATATTTT. Full variable domain (missing parts from reference TRBV19 and TRBJ1-3): DGGITQSPKYLFRKEGQNVTLSCEQNLNHDAMYWYRQDPGQGLRLIYYSQIVNDFQKGDIAEGYSVSREKKESFPLTVTSAQKNPTAFYLCASMNSRVLSGNTIYFGEGSWLTVV.

The chain couples TRBV7-9 to TRBJ1-1, with no clear D. Germline V gene data show CDR1 as SEHNR and CDR2 as FQNEAQ (reference sequence). The CDR3 spans 16 residues. Between the trimmed V and J ends, which lost 1 base and 0 bases, there was a span of 12 bases. CDR3 in amino acids: CASSLGGARLNTEAFF. DNA for the CDR3: TGTGCCAGCAGCTTAGGGGGTGCCCGCTTGAACACTGAAGCTTTCTTT.

The rearrangement uses TRBV14 and TRBJ2-2; D is possibly TRBD2 (6 bases). The CDR3 has 14 residues. The germline CDR1 and CDR2 sequences are SGHDN and FVKESK. Trimming shortened V by 3 bases and J by 2 bases, and 7 bases separated the two germline ends. CDR3 DNA: TGTGCCAGCAGCCAGGACTATAACACCGGGGAGCTGTTTTTT. Its protein product is CASSQDYNTGELFF. Full variable domain (rest looked up from reference TRBV14 and TRBJ2-2): EAGVTQFPSHSVIEKGQTVTLRCDPISGHDNLYWYRRVMGKEIKFLLHFVKESKQDESGMPNNRFLAERTGGTYSTLKVQPAELEDSGVYFCASSQDYNTGELFFGEGSRLTVL.

This chain uses TRBV28 with TRBJ2-3; the D call may be TRBD1 or TRBD2 (5 bases each). The V gene's germline CDR1 is MDHEN and CDR2 SYDVKM. V was pared by 5 bases and J by 4 bases, with 13 bases between. The CDR3 has 14 residues. CDR3 nucleotides: TGTGCCAGCAGTGCCCTCGGGACCTCAGATACGCAGTATTTT. Translation: CASSALGTSDTQYF.

The chain couples TRBV20-1 to TRBJ1-2, with D uncertain. Germline V CDR1 and CDR2: DFQATT, SNEGSKA (reference sequence). This CDR3 has 11 amino acids. The ends were cut back, 5 bases at V and 8 bases at J, with 12 bases in the middle. The CDR3 region is CSAPQSLGYTF. CDR3 in DNA: TGCAGTGCTCCTCAGAGTTTGGGCTACACCTTC.

The J gene is TRBJ2-7, the V gene TRBV7-9; D unresolved. This CDR3 has 12 amino acids. Germline V gene data show CDR1 as SEHNR and CDR2 as FQNEAQ (reference sequence). V dropped 5 bases and J dropped 9 bases, with 14 bases sitting between them. In DNA, the CDR3 is TGTGCCAGCAGCCCCAACGGAATTGGGCAGTACTTC. Translating it yields CASSPNGIGQYF.

The chain carries TRBV6-1 and TRBJ2-3; D remains ambiguous. V was cut by 7 bases and J by 4 bases, with 12 bases left in between. Per the germline V gene, CDR1 is MNHNS and CDR2 is SASEGT. CDR3 length: 13 amino acids. The CDR3 reads CASTGLVADTQYF. CDR3 sequence (DNA): TGTGCCAGCACCGGCCTTGTTGCAGATACGCAGTATTTT.

The chain employs TRBV4-1 and TRBJ2-1, with 12 bases lining up with TRBD2. Germline V gene sequence: CDR1 MGHRA, CDR2 YSYEKL. The CDR3 runs 16 residues. V lost 3 bases and J lost 9; bases outside the gene matches: 9. The CDR3 loop is CASSQWLAGGLGEQFF. The CDR3 bases are TGCGCCAGCAGCCAGTGGCTAGCGGGGGGGCTGGGTGAGCAGTTCTTC.

The chain uses TRBV7-2 and TRBJ2-7; the D gene is possibly TRBD2 (7 bases). CDR3 size: 15 residues. The germline V gene encodes CDR1 SGHTA and CDR2 FQGNSA. V lost 5 bases, J lost 7 bases, and 21 bases lay in between. The CDR3 protein is CASSPRGGVRYEQYF. The CDR3 bases are TGTGCCAGCAGCCCTAGGGGGGGGGTTAGGTATGAGCAGTACTTC. The entire variable domain, with the rest obtained from reference TRBV7-2 and TRBJ2-7, is as follows: GAGVSQSPSNKVTEKGKDVELRCDPISGHTALYWYRQSLGQGLEFLIYFQGNSAPDKSGLPSDRFSAERTGGSVSTLTIQRTQQEDSAVYLCASSPRGGVRYEQYFGPGTRLTVT.

V usage is TRBV5-5 and J usage is TRBJ1-1, with D unclear. The CDR3 extends over 14 amino acids. Germline CDR1 and CDR2: SGHKS and YYEKEE (reference sequence). The germline V and J ends were trimmed by 0 bases and 0 bases, with 6 bases remaining between them. The CDR3 nucleotides are TGTGCCAGCAGCTTGGAGGCTGTGAACACTGAAGCTTTCTTT. Encoded protein: CASSLEAVNTEAFF.

Concerning this clone: Within the sample, other DNA sequences also encode this same CDR3. The chain is built from TRBV12-5 and TRBJ1-1, with 8 positions matching TRBD1. The CDR3 has 14 residues. The trim removed 6 bases at V and 1 base at J, leaving 4 bases unmatched. From germline, CDR1 is LGHNT and CDR2 FRNRAP. CDR3 nucleotide sequence: TGTGCTAGTGGGCCTGGACAGGGGAACACTGAAGCTTTCTTT. Residues: CASGPGQGNTEAFF.

This chain links TRBV19 with TRBJ1-2; D is unresolved. Germline lookup yields CDR1 LNHDA and CDR2 SQIVND (reference sequence). There are 13 residues in the CDR3. Trimming removed 5 bases from V and 5 bases from J, with 12 bases in between. The CDR3 nucleotides read TGTGCCAGTAGTGTCGGGATACCGTATGGCTACACCTTC. This translates into CASSVGIPYGYTF.

The rearrangement links TRBV5-4 to TRBJ2-7, with D hard to call. Trimming left V 3 bases short and J 0 bases short, with 13 bases between. The germline V gene has CDR1 SGHNT and CDR2 YYREEE (reference sequence). This CDR3 is 15 amino acids long. CDR3 DNA sequence: TGTGCCAGCAGCTCGGGTCCCCTCAGCTCCTACGAGCAGTACTTC. It translates to CASSSGPLSSYEQYF.

V usage is TRBV6-9 and J usage is TRBJ2-7, with D maybe TRBD1 (5 bases). The V end was cut by 7 bases, the J end by 3 bases, with 7 bases between. Germline loops: CDR1 MNHGY, CDR2 SVAAGI. The length of the CDR3 is 11 residues. CDR3 DNA: TGTGCCAGCAACAGGTTCTACGAGCAGTACTTC. Translation: CASNRFYEQYF.

The chain has TRBV21-1 and TRBJ2-3; TRBD2, the table's D call, lacks a check against the DNA. TRBV21-1 is a recognized pseudogene. The CDR3 consists of 16 residues. CDR3: CASSKDAGEGTDTQYF. For the CDR3, the DNA is TGTGCCAGCAGCAAAGACGCGGGAGAGGGCACAGATACGCAGTATTTT.

This clone came up once. This rearrangement joins TRBV21-1 to TRBJ2-7; the table's D call of TRBD1 was not tested on the DNA. TRBV21-1 is noted as a pseudogene. This CDR3 comprises 11 residues. CDR3 nucleotides: TGTGCCAGCCACATCTCCTACGAGCAGTACTTC. Translation: CASHISYEQYF.

The genes are TRBV11-1 and TRBJ2-3; no clear D. CDR1 and CDR2 (germline): SGHAT, FQDESV (reference sequence). This CDR3 is built from 12 residues. The ends were cut back, 3 bases at V and 10 bases at J, with 11 bases in the middle. The CDR3 sequence is CASSFTPLPQYF. The DNA for the CDR3 is TGTGCCAGCAGCTTTACCCCCTTACCGCAGTATTTT.

The rearrangement links TRBV10-2 to TRBJ2-3; 12 bases fit TRBD1. The CDR3 covers 16 residues. In germline, CDR1 is WSHSY, CDR2 SAAADI. For the CDR3, the DNA is TGCGCTACCGGGACAGGGGGCCGCGGGGGTGCGGATACGCAGTATTTT. Its translation: CATGTGGRGGADTQYF.

V is TRBV7-9 and J is TRBJ2-1; D is possibly TRBD2 (6 bases). Germline loops: CDR1 SEHNR, CDR2 FQNEAQ (reference sequence). Trimming shortened V by 5 bases and J by 4 bases, and 15 bases separated the two germline ends. The CDR3 runs 15 residues. For the CDR3, the DNA is TGTGCCAGCAGCCCCTGGGATCGGGAGTACAATGAGCAGTTCTTC. Translated: CASSPWDREYNEQFF.

This clone was detected once. The genes are TRBV5-1 and TRBJ1-1, with TRBD1 as a possible D gene (5 bases). This CDR3 is 13 amino acids long. V was trimmed by 2 bases and J by 4 bases, leaving 9 bases between them. Looked up from germline, CDR1 is SGHRS and CDR2 is YFSETQ. For the CDR3, the DNA is TGCGCCAGCAGCTTCGCAGGGAGCACTGAAGCTTTCTTT. Translating gives CASSFAGSTEAFF.

The J gene is TRBJ1-3, the V gene TRBV7-9; D may be TRBD1 (5 bases). Per germline, CDR1 SEHNR and CDR2 FQNEAQ (reference sequence). This CDR3 contains 14 residues. The V and J ends lost 2 bases and 4 bases respectively, with 9 bases between them. The CDR3 is CASSLLGTGNTIYF. CDR3 in DNA: TGTGCCAGCAGCTTATTGGGGACGGGAAACACCATATATTTT.

Here the CDR3 reads CASSQGGVNEQFF. DNA of the CDR3: TGTGCCAGCAGCCAAGGGGGGGTCAATGAGCAGTTCTTC. The V gene is TRBV4-2, the J gene TRBJ2-1; D is possibly TRBD2 (6 bases). V lost 1 base to trimming and J lost 6 bases, with 7 bases between them. The germline V gene has CDR1 LGHNA and CDR2 YNFKEQ. The CDR3 length is 13 residues.

This chain connects TRBV7-2 to TRBJ1-2; 7 bases match TRBD1. The CDR3 sequence is 16 residues long. CDR1 SGHTA and CDR2 FQGNSA come from the germline V gene. J was trimmed by 4 bases and V by 5 bases; bases with no gene match: 13. CDR3 sequence (DNA): TGTGCCAGCAGCCCGTGGGCCGTGACAGGGACCTATGGCTACACCTTC. This codes for CASSPWAVTGTYGYTF.

This chain uses TRBV10-2 with TRBJ1-1, with a weak D call TRBD1 (5 bases). V gave up 6 bases and J gave up 3 bases, with 8 bases separating them. The CDR3 is 12 residues long. The germline V gene encodes CDR1 WSHSY and CDR2 SAAADI. The CDR3 bases are TGCGCCAGCAGGGGGACGGACACTGAAGCTTTCTTT. Amino acid sequence: CASRGTDTEAFF.

This clone was seen just once. The chain has TRBV4-1 and TRBJ2-5; D gene uncertain. V gave up 0 bases and J gave up 2 bases, with 7 bases separating them. The length of the CDR3 is 14 residues. Looked up from germline, CDR1 is MGHRA and CDR2 is YSYEKL. This chain's CDR3 is CASSQDSKQETQYF. CDR3 DNA sequence: TGCGCCAGCAGCCAAGACTCGAAACAAGAGACCCAGTACTTC.

This chain connects TRBV18 to TRBJ1-3; TRBD1 might be the D (5 bases). The V gene lost 1 base and the J gene lost 4 bases, with 17 bases spanning the gap. Germline values: CDR1 KGHSH, CDR2 LQKENI. CDR3 size: 17 residues. The CDR3 reads CASSPRLAGLDGNTIYF. CDR3 DNA: TGTGCCAGCTCACCACGGCTTGCAGGGCTAGACGGAAACACCATATATTTT.

The V call is TRBV7-9, the J call TRBJ2-1; the match to TRBD1 covers 11 bases. Per germline, CDR1 SEHNR and CDR2 FQNEAQ (reference sequence). The CDR3 extends over 15 amino acids. V was clipped by 4 bases and J by 7 bases; unmatched bases: 6. CDR3 loop: CASSSPGTGGNEQFF. Written as DNA, the CDR3 is TGTGCCAGCAGCTCACCCGGGACAGGGGGGAATGAGCAGTTCTTC.

The chain employs TRBV30 and TRBJ2-5; no firm D call. The V gene's germline CDR1 is GTSNPN and CDR2 SVGIG (reference sequence). The CDR3 has 17 residues. V was clipped by 2 bases and J by 1 base, with 20 bases between them. The CDR3 loop is CAWSLTGVVFFQETQYF. The CDR3 coding sequence is TGTGCCTGGAGTCTCACGGGTGTTGTATTCTTCCAAGAGACCCAGTACTTC.

V is TRBV11-2 and J is TRBJ1-4, with D possibly TRBD1 on 5 matching bases. This CDR3 contains 16 residues. Trimming cost V 0 bases and J 8 bases, with 16 bases left between them. CDR1 is SGHAT and CDR2 is FQNNGV in the germline V gene. The CDR3 region is CASSLDLKGGGEKLFF. CDR3 in DNA: TGTGCCAGCAGCTTAGATCTTAAGGGCGGGGGGGAAAAACTGTTTTTT.

This sequence joins TRBV29-1 and TRBJ2-1; D remains unclear. Trimming removed 2 bases at V and 0 bases at J, with 11 bases between. Germline loops: CDR1 SQVTM, CDR2 ANQGSEA. The CDR3 contains 15 residues. CDR3 DNA sequence: TGCAGCGTTGAAAAGGGCTCGAGCTCCTACAATGAGCAGTTCTTC. As protein: CSVEKGSSSYNEQFF.

The V and J genes are TRBV6-5 and TRBJ2-3, with no clear D. V lost 6 bases to trimming and J lost 2 bases, with 9 bases between them. The germline gives CDR1 MNHEY, CDR2 SVGAGI. The CDR3 is 13 residues long. CDR3 loop: CASRRLATDTQYF. CDR3 nucleotides: TGTGCCAGCAGAAGGTTGGCCACAGATACGCAGTATTTT.

In regard to this clone: A junction boundary mismatches the germline segment, possibly from a read error. The chain has TRBV7-7 and TRBJ2-2; a possible D gene is TRBD1 (5 bases). There are 13 residues in the CDR3. In germline, CDR1 is SSHAT, CDR2 FNYEAQ (reference sequence). The CDR3 sequence is CASSRAPVGELFF. In DNA, the CDR3 is TGTGCTAGCAGCAGGGCCCCGGTCGGGGAGCTGTTTTTT.